One T cell receptor beta chain is described in this entry. The data belong to a study of blood T cell repertoires in COVID-19. About the research overall: From the United States, Italy and Spain came samples of acute and convalescent COVID-19. Sample material is recorded as cDNA or gDNA derived from T cells, B-cell-depleted T cells, or PBMCs.

Under the authors' procedure: From reference gene primer amplification, estimates of nucleated cell counts were derived. TCRdb's table, derived via immunoSEQ multiplex PCR, lists solely in-frame clones and lacks some. The DNA gave D and trimming, while V, J and clone size come from that table. The table lists about 170,000 clones, more than 75% of them singletons. Germline assignment: CDR1 SGHKS and CDR2 YYEKEE (reference sequence). Losses at the gene ends were 4 bases for V and 2 bases for J; bases not matched to a gene: 4. This CDR3 region has 15 residues. Sequenced: peripheral blood. The chain couples TRBV5-5 to TRBJ2-1; 9 bases are shared with TRBD2. This TCR was recovered from a man between 18 and 35 years old with active or convalescent COVID-19. CDR3 DNA: TGTGCCAGCAGCCCCAGCGGGGGGACCTACAATGAGCAGTTCTTC. Translation: CASSPSGGTYNEQFF.